Each of the 5 T cell receptor beta chains below was sequenced from the same sample in a study of neoadjuvant anti-PD-1 for oral cavity cancer. Assay: immunoSEQ multiplex PCR; the TCRdb copy retains only in-frame clones and omits some. The sample has fewer than 35,000 clones, approximately 87% seen once. The sequenced sample was PBMCs, obtained before nivolumab (anti-PD-1) treatment. The receptors were sampled from a person between 35 and 79 years old with oral cavity squamous cell carcinoma.

The V call is TRBV7-9, the J call TRBJ2-7, with D hard to call. From germline, CDR1 is SEHNR and CDR2 FQNEAQ (reference sequence). This CDR3 is built from 14 residues. Trimming stripped 1 base from V and 0 bases from J, with 7 bases between. The DNA of the CDR3 is TGTGCCAGCAGCTTAGTTGGCGGCTCCTACGAGCAGTACTTC. Its protein is CASSLVGGSYEQYF.

As DNA, the CDR3 is TGTGCCAGCCGGACAGGGGGCAACGGCAATCAGCCCCAGCATTTT. Encoded protein: CASRTGGNGNQPQHF. The V and J genes are TRBV6-5 and TRBJ1-5; 11 bases agree with TRBD1. V shed 8 bases and J 2 bases; nucleotides not matched to a gene: 5. From germline, CDR1 is MNHEY and CDR2 SVGAGI. CDR3 size: 15 residues.

The rearrangement joins TRBV13 to TRBJ2-7; 9 positions agree with TRBD1. Trimming took 5 bases from V and 2 from J; bases not matched to a gene: 7. Germline V gene data show CDR1 as PRHDT and CDR2 as FYEKMQ (reference sequence). The CDR3 loop spans 15 amino acids. CDR3 nucleotides: TGTGCCAGCAGCAAGGGACAGGGACAAACCTACGAGCAGTACTTC. Amino acid sequence: CASSKGQGQTYEQYF.

The chain is built from TRBV6-6 and TRBJ2-7; TRBD1 is a possible D gene (5 bases). CDR1 is MNHNY, CDR2 SVGAGI, per germline (reference sequence). The length of the CDR3 is 14 residues. Deletions cut 5 bases from V and 2 bases from J, with 13 bases between. CDR3 amino acids: CASSRPDRTYEQYF. CDR3 nucleotides: TGTGCCAGCAGTCGCCCCGACAGAACCTACGAGCAGTACTTC.

The chain recombines TRBV29-1 with TRBJ2-3; TRBD1 is a possible D gene (5 bases). Trimming cost V 6 bases and J 6 bases, with 16 bases left between them. The germline CDR1 and CDR2 sequences are SQVTM and ANQGSEA. The CDR3 runs to 13 residues. CDR3 in amino acids: CSVAQGSPDTQYF. Written as DNA, the CDR3 is TGCAGCGTCGCTCAGGGCAGCCCGGATACGCAGTATTTT.